This entry concerns a single T cell receptor (beta chain). Its matching antigen is unknown. A junction end diverges from the germline sequence, so it may reflect a read error. Germline CDR1 LNHDA, CDR2 SQIVND (reference sequence). This CDR3 has 16 residues. This record comes from a study of CD4 T cells in relation to SARS-CoV-2 and coronaviruses. Study background: TCR beta CDR3s were sequenced after roughly 10-day antigen culture of PBMCs. Study-level findings and limits: No donor gave both pre-pandemic and post-infection samples.

Approximately 9 x 10^4 naive or memory CD4+ cells were cultured with CEF peptides for about nine days. Survey-level TCR-beta sequencing used DNA from CEF-cultured naive and memory CD4+ T cells. TCRdb keeps only in-frame clones here, not all; method: immunoSEQ multiplex PCR. This sample carries about 36,000 clones, around 85% of them seen once, and the ten largest clones take approximately 7%. The sample was naive CD4+ T cells from PBMCs, cultured in vitro. Subset reported: naive CD4+ T cells isolated by negative enrichment. This sequence originates from an adult with COVID-19. The chain links TRBV19 to TRBJ2-3, with 9 bases identical to TRBD2. The CDR3 DNA sequence: TGTGCCAGTAGTACCTGGGCCGGGACTAGCACCGATACGCAGTATTTT. Its protein is CASSTWAGTSTDTQYF.